This TCR beta chain was obtained from a study of PD-1 blockade in classical Hodgkin lymphoma (dated by TCRdb to 2018 to 2021). With regard to the full study: Nivolumab dosing was 3 mg/kg intravenously every 2 weeks, continuing until either disease progression or unacceptable toxicity. A peripheral blood immune signature of response to PD-1 blockade in classical Hodgkin lymphoma was defined using TCR beta sequencing and CyTOF. Results and caveats for the whole study, not just this receptor: Trial patients with a complete response had baseline diversity similar to that of newly diagnosed patients, while partial responders and progressors had significantly lower diversity. Lower diversity was observed in patients in whom nivolumab was started less than 1 year after ASCT, and these patients were excluded from later analyses so that confounding by immune reconstitution would be avoided. Newly diagnosed patients were reported to have lower baseline TCR diversity than healthy donors, and relapsed/refractory patients were reported to have lower baseline TCR diversity still. CD4+ but not CD8+ TCR diversity rose significantly by C4D1 (p=0.0027 vs p=0.16), most apparent in complete responders (p=0.02). The study was restricted to a single clinical trial cohort, and the causes of repertoire differences, possibly disease activity or prior therapy, were left undefined.

Measured from the cysteine to the phenylalanine, the CDR3 is 15 residues long. Of all the DNA, just the CDR3 is kept, 45 bases in frame from base 1. V has 4 bases trimmed and J has 7 bases trimmed; junction bases matching no gene number 7. CDR1 KGHSY and CDR2 FQNENV were looked up in the germline V gene. Genomic DNA was extracted with the Qiagen DNeasy kit from unsorted PBMCs and from negatively selected CD4+ and CD8+ fractions. TCR beta CDR3 regions were subjected to amplification by immunoSEQ multiplex PCR with primers that anneal to V and J segments. A synthetic immune receptor repertoire was used to minimize amplification bias, and any residual bias was removed computationally once sequencing was done. The published analysis was carried out like this. Repertoire diversity was quantified as the Shannon entropy index using custom Python scripts. Unsorted, CD4+ and CD8+ repertoires were analyzed separately, except in combined analyses where CD4+ and CD8+ sequences were merged in silico. A clone was considered expanded if an increase in frequency of at least 2-fold after treatment relative to C1D1 was found, and a pseudocount of 0.5 was applied to clones undetected at baseline. Clones with 0 or 1 copy at C1D1 were classified as singleton clones, and clones with 2 or more copies were classified as non-singleton clones. Clones expanded in unsorted samples were labelled as CD4+, CD8+ or unknown by matching protein sequences in sorted samples from the same patient. Wilcoxon tests on paired samples were used to test diversity changes from C1D1 to C4D1. TCRdb's version of the immuneACCESS table is confined to in-frame rearrangements and falls short of the full clone set. An unresolved V gene accounts for under half of the shortfall where checked; the remainder is of unknown origin. V, J and clone size are taken as reported in that table, and D and trimming were inferred from the DNA itself. This sample is represented by some 15,000 clones; roughly four fifths of them were singletons. Roughly a fifth of the sample goes to the ten largest clones.

The sample's time point label, in plain terms: cycle 1 day 1 (C1D1), immediately before nivolumab initiation. Every trial patient had relapsed after autologous stem cell transplantation, and cohorts A, B and C differed in prior brentuximab vedotin exposure. A total of around 60 patients with relapsed/refractory classical Hodgkin lymphoma made up the trial cohort, and each patient's best overall response was complete response, partial response or progressive disease. In the multi-cohort phase II CheckMate 205 trial, trial patients received single-agent nivolumab. An independent review committee assessed best overall response using the 2007 International Working Group response criteria. Trial PBMCs were collected immediately before nivolumab initiation (C1D1) and during therapy at cycle 2 day 1 and cycle 4 day 1. Peripheral blood was collected in 8 mL Vacutainer Cell Preparation Tubes, from which PBMCs were isolated by centrifugation and then cryopreserved.

With respect to this clone: Its antigen specificity is not known. No much larger clone is present one base from it, and per-base qualities are unavailable.

The chain links TRBV16 with TRBJ1-6; TRBD1 lines up with 7 middle nucleotides. The sequencing used peripheral blood mononuclear cells (PBMCs), collected at baseline. The receptor comes from a human donor with classical Hodgkin lymphoma. The sequenced DNA is TGTGCCAGCAGCCCAGGGGGACCGGGCAATTCACCCCTCCACTTT. The encoded protein is CASSPGGPGNSPLHF.